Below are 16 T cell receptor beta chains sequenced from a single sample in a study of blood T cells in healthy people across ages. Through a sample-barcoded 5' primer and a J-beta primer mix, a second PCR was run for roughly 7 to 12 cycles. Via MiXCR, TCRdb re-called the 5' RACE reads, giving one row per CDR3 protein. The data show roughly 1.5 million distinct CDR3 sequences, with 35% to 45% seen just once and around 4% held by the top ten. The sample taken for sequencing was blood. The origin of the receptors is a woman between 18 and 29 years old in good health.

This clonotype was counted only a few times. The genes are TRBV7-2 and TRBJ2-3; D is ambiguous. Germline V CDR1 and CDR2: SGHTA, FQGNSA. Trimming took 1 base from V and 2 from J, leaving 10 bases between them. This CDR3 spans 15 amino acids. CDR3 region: CASSLVEWATDTQYF. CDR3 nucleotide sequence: TGTGCCAGCAGCTTAGTGGAGTGGGCCACAGATACGCAGTATTTT.

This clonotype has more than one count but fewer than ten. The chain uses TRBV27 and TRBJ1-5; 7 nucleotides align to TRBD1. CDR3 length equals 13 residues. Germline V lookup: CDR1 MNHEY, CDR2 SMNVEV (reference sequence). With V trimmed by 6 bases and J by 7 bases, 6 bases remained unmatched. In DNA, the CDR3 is TGTGCCAGCAGCCCCAACAGGGGACAGCCCCAGCATTTT. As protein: CASSPNRGQPQHF.

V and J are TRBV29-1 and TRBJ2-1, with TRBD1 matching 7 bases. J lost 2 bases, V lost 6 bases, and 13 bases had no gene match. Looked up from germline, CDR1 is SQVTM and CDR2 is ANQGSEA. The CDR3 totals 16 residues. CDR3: CSVMGPRQGTYNEQFF. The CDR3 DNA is TGCAGCGTAATGGGCCCGCGACAGGGCACCTACAATGAGCAGTTCTTC.

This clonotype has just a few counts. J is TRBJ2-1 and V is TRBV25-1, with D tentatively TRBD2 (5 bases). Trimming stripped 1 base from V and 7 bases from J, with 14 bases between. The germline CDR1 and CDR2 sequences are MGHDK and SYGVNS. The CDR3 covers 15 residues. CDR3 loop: CASSECWRRQNEQFF. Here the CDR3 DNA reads TGTGCCAGCAGTGAATGTTGGAGGCGTCAGAATGAGCAGTTCTTC.

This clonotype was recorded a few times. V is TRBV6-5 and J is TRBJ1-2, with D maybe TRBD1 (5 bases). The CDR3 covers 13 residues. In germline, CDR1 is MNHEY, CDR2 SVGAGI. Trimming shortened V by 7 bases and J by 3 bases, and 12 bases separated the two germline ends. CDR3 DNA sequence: TGTGCCAGCACCGCAGGGAGCGACTATGGCTACACCTTC. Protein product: CASTAGSDYGYTF.

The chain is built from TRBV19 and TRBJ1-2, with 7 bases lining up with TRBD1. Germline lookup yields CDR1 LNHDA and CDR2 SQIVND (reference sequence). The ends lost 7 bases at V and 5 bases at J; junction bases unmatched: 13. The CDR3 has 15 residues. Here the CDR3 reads CASKIPGQTFYGYTF. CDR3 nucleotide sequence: TGTGCCAGTAAGATCCCGGGACAGACCTTTTATGGCTACACCTTC.

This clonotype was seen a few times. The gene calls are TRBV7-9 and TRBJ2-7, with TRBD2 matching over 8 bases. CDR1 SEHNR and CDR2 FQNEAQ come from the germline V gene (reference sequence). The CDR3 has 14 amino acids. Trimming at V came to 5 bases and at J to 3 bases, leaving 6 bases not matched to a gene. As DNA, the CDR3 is TGTGCCAGCAGCATACTAGCGGTTGGCTACGAGCAGTACTTC. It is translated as CASSILAVGYEQYF.

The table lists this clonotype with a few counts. CDR3 protein: CASRRAGGPTEAFF. The CDR3 nucleotides are TGCGCCAGCAGGAGGGCAGGGGGCCCTACTGAAGCTTTCTTT. The chain uses TRBV4-3 and TRBJ1-1; 8 bases agree with TRBD1. Germline V gene sequence: CDR1 LGHNA, CDR2 YSLEER. Trimming took 6 bases from V and 5 from J; bases not matched to a gene: 8. CDR3 length: 14 residues.

The CDR3 nucleotides read TGTGCCAGCGGGGACACCTATAGCAATCAGCCCCAGCATTTT. It yields the protein CASGDTYSNQPQHF. The chain joins TRBV6-2 or TRBV6-3 to TRBJ1-5; possibly TRBD1 for D (6 bases). Germline CDR1 MNHEY, CDR2 SVGEGT. V lost 8 bases to trimming and J lost 0 bases, with 11 bases between them. This CDR3 has 14 residues.

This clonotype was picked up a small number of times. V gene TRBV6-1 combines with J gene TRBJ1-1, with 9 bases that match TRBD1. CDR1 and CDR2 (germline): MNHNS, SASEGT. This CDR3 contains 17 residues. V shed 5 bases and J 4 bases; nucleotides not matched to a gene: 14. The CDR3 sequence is CASSSGGQGSSFTEAFF. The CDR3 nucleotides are TGTGCCAGCAGTAGTGGCGGACAGGGGTCGTCTTTCACTGAAGCTTTCTTT.

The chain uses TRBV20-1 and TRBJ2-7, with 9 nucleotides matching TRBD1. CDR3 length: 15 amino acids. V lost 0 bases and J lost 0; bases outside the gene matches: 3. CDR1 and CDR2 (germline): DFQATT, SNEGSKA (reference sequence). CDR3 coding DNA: TGCAGTGCTAGAGATACGGGACAGGGCTCCTACGAGCAGTACTTC. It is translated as CSARDTGQGSYEQYF.

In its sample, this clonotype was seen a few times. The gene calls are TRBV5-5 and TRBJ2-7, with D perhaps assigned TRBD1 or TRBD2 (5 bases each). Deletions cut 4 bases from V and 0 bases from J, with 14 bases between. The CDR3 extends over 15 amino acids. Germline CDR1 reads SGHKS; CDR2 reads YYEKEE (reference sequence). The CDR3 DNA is TGTGCCAGCAGCCCTGACAGACTAAACTCCTACGAGCAGTACTTC. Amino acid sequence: CASSPDRLNSYEQYF.

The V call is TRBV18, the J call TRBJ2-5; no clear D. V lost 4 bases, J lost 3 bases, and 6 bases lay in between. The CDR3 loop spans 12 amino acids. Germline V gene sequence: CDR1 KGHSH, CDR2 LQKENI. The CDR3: CASSLKKETQYF. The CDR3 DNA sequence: TGTGCCAGCTCACTTAAGAAAGAGACCCAGTACTTC.

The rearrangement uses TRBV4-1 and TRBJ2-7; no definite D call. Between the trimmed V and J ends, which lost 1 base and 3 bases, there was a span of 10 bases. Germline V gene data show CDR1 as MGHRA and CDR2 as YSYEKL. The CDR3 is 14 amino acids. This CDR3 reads CASSQAARNYEQYF. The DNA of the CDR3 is TGCGCCAGCAGCCAAGCGGCCAGAAACTACGAGCAGTACTTC.

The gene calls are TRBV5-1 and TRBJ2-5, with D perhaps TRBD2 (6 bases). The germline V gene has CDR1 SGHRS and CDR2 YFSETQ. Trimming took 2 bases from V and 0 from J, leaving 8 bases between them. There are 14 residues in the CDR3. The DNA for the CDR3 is TGCGCCAGCAGCTTATGGAGGGACCAAGAGACCCAGTACTTC. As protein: CASSLWRDQETQYF.

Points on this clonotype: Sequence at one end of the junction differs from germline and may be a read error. The CDR3 loop reads CASSEWVRHRSHEQYF. The CDR3 bases are TGTGCCAGCAGTGAATGGGTGAGACACCGCTCCCACGAGCAGTACTTC. V gene TRBV25-1 combines with J gene TRBJ2-7; D is ambiguous. The CDR3 is made up of 16 amino acids. The germline CDR1 and CDR2 sequences are MGHDK and SYGVNS.